This TCR beta chain appears in the sequencing data of a study of blood T cell repertoires in COVID-19. Germline CDR1 is SGHTA and CDR2 is FQGNSA. The CDR3 is made up of 16 amino acids. Germline trimming cut 4 bases from V and 2 bases from J; bases unmatched to any gene: 8. How the authors handled the data: Amplification of reference gene primers was used by the study to estimate nucleated cell counts. Method: immunoSEQ multiplex PCR; TCRdb's copy keeps in-frame clones and lacks some. The D gene and trimming were derived from the DNA, and the V and J assignments and clone size from that table. The table lists hundreds of thousands of clones, nearly 90% of them singletons, with about 1.5% in the top ten.

This sequence joins TRBV7-2 and TRBJ2-5, with 9 bases lining up with TRBD2. The TCR comes from a woman under 30 with acute COVID-19. Sequencing was performed on PBMCs or T cells enriched from blood (not recorded which). The CDR3 spells CASSSRATSGQETQYF. The CDR3 DNA reads TGTGCCAGCAGCTCTCGGGCGACTAGCGGTCAAGAGACCCAGTACTTC. The complete variable domain, with remaining parts taken from reference TRBV7-2 and TRBJ2-5, reads GAGVSQSPSNKVTEKGKDVELRCDPISGHTALYWYRQSLGQGLEFLIYFQGNSAPDKSGLPSDRFSAERTGGSVSTLTIQRTQQEDSAVYLCASSSRATSGQETQYFGPGTRLLVL.